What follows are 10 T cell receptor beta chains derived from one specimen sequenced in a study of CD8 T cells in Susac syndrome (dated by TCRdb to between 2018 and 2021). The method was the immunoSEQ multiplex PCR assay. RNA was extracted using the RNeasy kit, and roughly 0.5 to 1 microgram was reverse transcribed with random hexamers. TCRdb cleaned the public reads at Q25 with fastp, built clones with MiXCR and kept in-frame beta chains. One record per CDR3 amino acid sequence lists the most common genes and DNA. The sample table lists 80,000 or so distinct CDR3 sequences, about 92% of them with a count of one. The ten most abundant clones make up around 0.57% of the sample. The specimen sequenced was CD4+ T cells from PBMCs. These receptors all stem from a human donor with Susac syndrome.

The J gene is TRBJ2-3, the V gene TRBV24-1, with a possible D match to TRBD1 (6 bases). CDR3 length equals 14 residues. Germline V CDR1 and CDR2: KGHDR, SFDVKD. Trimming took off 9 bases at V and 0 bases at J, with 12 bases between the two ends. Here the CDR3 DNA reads TGTGCCACCTCCGGGACACGAAGCACAGATACGCAGTATTTT. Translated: CATSGTRSTDTQYF.

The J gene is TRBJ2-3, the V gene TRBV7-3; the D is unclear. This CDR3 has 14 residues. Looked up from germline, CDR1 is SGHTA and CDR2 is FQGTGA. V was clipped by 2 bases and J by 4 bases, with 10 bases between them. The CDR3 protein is CASSLEDRADTQYF. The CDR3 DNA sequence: TGTGCCAGCAGCTTAGAGGACCGGGCAGATACGCAGTATTTT. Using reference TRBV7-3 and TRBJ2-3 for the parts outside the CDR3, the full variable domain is GAGVSQTPSNKVTEKGKYVELRCDPISGHTALYWYRQSLGQGPEFLIYFQGTGAADDSGLPNDRFFAVRPEGSVSTLKIQRTERGDSAVYLCASSLEDRADTQYFGPGTRLTVL.

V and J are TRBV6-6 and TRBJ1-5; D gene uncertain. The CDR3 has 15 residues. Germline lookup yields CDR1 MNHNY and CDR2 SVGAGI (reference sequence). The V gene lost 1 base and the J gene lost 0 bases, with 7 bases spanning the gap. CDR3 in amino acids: CASSYWSDSNQPQHF. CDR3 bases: TGTGCCAGCAGTTACTGGTCAGATAGCAATCAGCCCCAGCATTTT.

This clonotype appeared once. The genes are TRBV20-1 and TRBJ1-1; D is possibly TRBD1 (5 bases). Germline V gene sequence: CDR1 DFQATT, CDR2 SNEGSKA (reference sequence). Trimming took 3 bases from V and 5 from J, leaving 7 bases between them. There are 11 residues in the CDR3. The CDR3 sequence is CSASWGTEAFF. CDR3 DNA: TGCAGTGCTAGTTGGGGGACTGAAGCTTTCTTT.

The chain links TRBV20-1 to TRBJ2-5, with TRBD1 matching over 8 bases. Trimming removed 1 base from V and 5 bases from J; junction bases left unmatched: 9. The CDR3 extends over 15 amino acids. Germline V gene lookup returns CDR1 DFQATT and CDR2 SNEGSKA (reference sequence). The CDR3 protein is CSARGDRGQEETQYF. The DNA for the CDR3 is TGCAGTGCTAGAGGAGACAGGGGACAGGAGGAGACCCAGTACTTC.

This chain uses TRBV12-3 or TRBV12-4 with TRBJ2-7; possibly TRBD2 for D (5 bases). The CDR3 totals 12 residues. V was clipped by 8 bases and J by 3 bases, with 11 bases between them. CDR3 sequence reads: CASSQLVYEQYF. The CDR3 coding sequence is TGTGCCAGCTCCCAACTAGTCTACGAGCAGTACTTC.

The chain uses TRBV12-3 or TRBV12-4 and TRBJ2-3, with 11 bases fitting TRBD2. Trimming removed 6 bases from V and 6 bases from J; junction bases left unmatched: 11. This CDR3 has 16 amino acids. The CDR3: CASRLLAGAGGDTQYF. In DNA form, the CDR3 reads TGTGCCAGCAGACTACTAGCGGGAGCTGGGGGGGATACGCAGTATTTT.

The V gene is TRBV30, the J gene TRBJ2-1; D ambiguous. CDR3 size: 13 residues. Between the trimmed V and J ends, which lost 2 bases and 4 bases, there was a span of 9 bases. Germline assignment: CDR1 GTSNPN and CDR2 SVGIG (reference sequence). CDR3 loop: CAWSRNRYNEQFF. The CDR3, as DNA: TGTGCCTGGAGTCGGAACAGATACAATGAGCAGTTCTTC. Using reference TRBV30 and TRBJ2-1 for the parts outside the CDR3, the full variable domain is SQTIHQWPATLVQPVGSPLSLECTVEGTSNPNLYWYRQAAGRGLQLLFYSVGIGQISSEVPQNLSASRPQDRQFILSSKKLLLSDSGFYLCAWSRNRYNEQFFGPGTRLTVL.

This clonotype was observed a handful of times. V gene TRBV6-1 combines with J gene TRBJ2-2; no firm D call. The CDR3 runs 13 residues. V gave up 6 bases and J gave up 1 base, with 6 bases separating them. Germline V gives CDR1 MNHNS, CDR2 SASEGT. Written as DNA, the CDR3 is TGTGCCAGCAGCCCGGGGAACACCGGGGAGCTGTTTTTT. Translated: CASSPGNTGELFF.

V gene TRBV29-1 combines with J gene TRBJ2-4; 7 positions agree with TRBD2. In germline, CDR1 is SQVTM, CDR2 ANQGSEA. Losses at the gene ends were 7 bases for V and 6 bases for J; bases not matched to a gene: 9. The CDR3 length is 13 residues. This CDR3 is CSATGLAVNIQYF. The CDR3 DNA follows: TGCAGCGCTACCGGGCTAGCGGTAAACATTCAGTACTTC.